Following are 15 T cell receptor beta chains from one sample sequenced in a study of T cell responses to AZD1222 COVID-19 vaccine. Generated by immunoSEQ multiplex PCR, the TCRdb table keeps only in-frame clones and is missing some. The data show around 100,000 clones, with approximately 87% seen just once and less than 20% held by the top ten. This sample comprised peripheral blood, obtained on day 0 of AZD1222 vaccination. The receptors shown here come from an adult in good health.

The chain is built from TRBV6-5 and TRBJ2-3, with D perhaps matching TRBD1 (5 bases). The V and J ends lost 2 bases and 5 bases respectively, with 8 bases between them. The CDR3 covers 13 residues. Germline V gene sequence: CDR1 MNHEY, CDR2 SVGAGI. The CDR3 region is CASSYIRGDTQYF. The CDR3 region has the DNA TGTGCCAGCAGTTACATTAGGGGAGATACGCAGTATTTT.

V is TRBV19 and J is TRBJ1-1; 7 bases map to TRBD1. Germline assignment: CDR1 LNHDA and CDR2 SQIVND (reference sequence). V lost 3 bases and J lost 1; bases outside the gene matches: 5. The CDR3 consists of 15 residues. Here the CDR3 reads CASSIGQVKNTEAFF. DNA of the CDR3: TGTGCCAGTAGTATCGGACAGGTAAAGAACACTGAAGCTTTCTTT.

The V call is TRBV18, the J call TRBJ1-6; 10 nucleotides agree with TRBD1. The CDR3 runs to 17 residues. In germline, CDR1 is KGHSH, CDR2 LQKENI. J lost 8 bases, V lost 2 bases, and 9 bases had no gene match. DNA of the CDR3: TGTGCCAGCTCACCAACCGGGACAGGGGTTTTTTATTCACCCCTCCACTTT. Translating it yields CASSPTGTGVFYSPLHF.

V is TRBV11-2 and J is TRBJ2-7; D remains unclear. V shed 3 bases and J shed 2 bases, with 8 bases lying between them. Germline assignment: CDR1 SGHAT and CDR2 FQNNGV. The CDR3 has 13 amino acids. CDR3 DNA sequence: TGTGCCAGCAGCTTGAGCAGAACCTACGAGCAGTACTTC. Its translation: CASSLSRTYEQYF.

The chain's CDR3 is CASSTGLAGETQYF. The CDR3 DNA follows: TGTGCCAGCAGCACAGGACTAGCCGGGGAGACCCAGTACTTC. The J gene is TRBJ2-5, the V gene TRBV7-9; 8 bases are a match to TRBD2. The CDR3 length is 14 residues. With V trimmed by 5 bases and J by 5 bases, 7 bases remained unmatched. Germline CDR1 is SEHNR and CDR2 is FQNEAQ (reference sequence).

This rearrangement joins TRBV6-5 to TRBJ1-2, with D tentatively TRBD1 (5 bases). Germline values: CDR1 MNHEY, CDR2 SVGAGI. V was cut by 0 bases and J by 4 bases, with 15 bases left in between. The CDR3 length is 16 residues. The CDR3 nucleotides are TGTGCCAGCAGTTACTCGCCAGGGAAAGGAAGCTATGGCTACACCTTC. Translation gives CASSYSPGKGSYGYTF.

The chain joins TRBV3-1 (or the pseudogene TRBV3-2) to TRBJ2-5; possibly TRBD2 for D (7 bases). This CDR3 is 14 amino acids long. Trimming removed 4 bases from V and 4 bases from J, with 13 bases in between. Germline V gives CDR1 LGHDT, CDR2 YNNKEL (reference sequence). CDR3 region: CASSPARGPETQYF. The CDR3 DNA is TGTGCCAGCAGCCCAGCGCGGGGGCCAGAGACCCAGTACTTC.

This clone was counted many times. This chain joins TRBV27 and TRBJ2-5; 7 bases match TRBD2. After removal of 6 bases from V and 5 bases from J, the junction contained 6 bases not matched to a gene. CDR1 is MNHEY and CDR2 is SMNVEV in the germline V gene (reference sequence). This CDR3 spans 13 amino acids. The CDR3 bases are TGTGCCAGCAGACCAGCGGGGTCTGAGACCCAGTACTTC. Protein product: CASRPAGSETQYF.

The gene calls are TRBV24-1 and TRBJ2-7; 7 bases match TRBD2. Germline trimming cut 6 bases from V and 1 base from J; bases unmatched to any gene: 2. This CDR3 region has 13 residues. Per the germline V gene, CDR1 is KGHDR and CDR2 is SFDVKD. This chain's CDR3 is CATSSSGSYEQYF. CDR3 nucleotides: TGTGCCACCAGTTCTAGCGGTTCCTACGAGCAGTACTTC.

The CDR3 loop reads CASSEERYQPQHF. For the CDR3, the DNA is TGTGCCAGCAGTGAAGAGAGGTATCAGCCCCAGCATTTT. V usage is TRBV2 and J usage is TRBJ1-5; D remains ambiguous. Trimming shortened V by 1 base and J by 5 bases, and 6 bases separated the two germline ends. Germline V CDR1 and CDR2: SNHLY, FYNNEI. The CDR3 length is 13 residues.

The chain joins TRBV27 to TRBJ1-4; D perhaps matches TRBD1 (5 bases). The germline gives CDR1 MNHEY, CDR2 SMNVEV (reference sequence). V lost 6 bases to trimming and J lost 8 bases, with 10 bases between them. This CDR3 contains 12 residues. The CDR3 protein is CASSPSGEKLFF. The CDR3 DNA sequence: TGTGCCAGCAGCCCCTCAGGGGAAAAACTGTTTTTT. Full variable domain (rest looked up from reference TRBV27 and TRBJ1-4): EAQVTQNPRYLITVTGKKLTVTCSQNMNHEYMSWYRQDPGLGLRQIYYSMNVEVTDKGDVPEGYKVSRKEKRNFPLILESPSPNQTSLYFCASSPSGEKLFFGSGTQLSVL.

J is TRBJ2-1 and V is TRBV7-8, with D possibly being TRBD2 (7 bases). Trimming took off 1 base at V and 8 bases at J, with 21 bases between the two ends. The CDR3 totals 17 residues. CDR1 SGHVS and CDR2 FQNEAQ come from the germline V gene. CDR3 coding DNA: TGTGCCAGCAGCTTAGTTGGGATCCCGGGGGGCCTCTATGAGCAGTTCTTC. It yields the protein CASSLVGIPGGLYEQFF.

Only one count was recorded for this clone. V is TRBV4-3 and J is TRBJ2-7; D possibly corresponds to TRBD1 (5 bases). The V end lost 0 bases, the J end lost 3 bases, and 15 bases lay between the germline ends. The CDR3 has 16 amino acids. CDR1 is LGHNA and CDR2 is YSLEER in the germline V gene. CDR3 sequence: CASSQETGQQIYEQYF. CDR3 DNA sequence: TGCGCCAGCAGCCAAGAAACCGGACAACAGATCTACGAGCAGTACTTC.

The chain joins TRBV2 to TRBJ1-6; D remains ambiguous. V was trimmed by 8 bases and J by 9 bases, leaving 17 bases between them. The CDR3 runs 14 residues. The germline V gene encodes CDR1 SNHLY and CDR2 FYNNEI. CDR3 sequence: CASSISFQGSPLHF. The DNA for the CDR3 is TGTGCCAGCTCGATCTCATTTCAAGGTTCACCCCTCCACTTT.

The chain uses TRBV30 and TRBJ2-7; 7 bases map to TRBD2. Germline V gives CDR1 GTSNPN, CDR2 SVGIG (reference sequence). V was pared by 0 bases and J by 3 bases, with 5 bases of the junction left unmatched. This CDR3 has 14 residues. CDR3 DNA: TGTGCCTGGAGTGTATGGGCTAGCGGCTACGAGCAGTACTTC. Residues: CAWSVWASGYEQYF.